This T cell receptor (beta chain) was observed in a study of T cells in Graves' hyperthyroidism and ophthalmopathy. Study details: Pretreatment peripheral blood was obtained at initial diagnosis.

Trimming left V 7 bases short and J 2 bases short, with 9 bases between. The germline V gene has CDR1 KGHSH and CDR2 LQKENI. This CDR3 region has 13 residues. There are many counts of this clonotype. Its cognate antigen is unknown. The study, taken as a whole, reports: Blood held most thyroid clonotypes expanded above 0.001 frequency.

The source material, RNA transcripts, was used to amplify TCR beta CDR3 regions. Carried out on the TCR CDR3, a first-round RT-PCR used the HTBI primer set. TCRdb recomputed calls from the multiplex PCR reads with MiXCR, one row per CDR3 protein. The sample has hundreds of thousands of distinct CDR3 sequences, less than 20% seen once. The clonotype comes from a woman aged 18-29 years with Graves' hyperthyroidism. The rearrangement joins TRBV18 to TRBJ2-1, with D perhaps matching TRBD1 or TRBD2 (5 bases each). The specimen was blood. In DNA form, the CDR3 reads TGTGCCAGCTTCAGGGACGCCTACAATGAGCAGTTCTTC. Translating gives CASFRDAYNEQFF.